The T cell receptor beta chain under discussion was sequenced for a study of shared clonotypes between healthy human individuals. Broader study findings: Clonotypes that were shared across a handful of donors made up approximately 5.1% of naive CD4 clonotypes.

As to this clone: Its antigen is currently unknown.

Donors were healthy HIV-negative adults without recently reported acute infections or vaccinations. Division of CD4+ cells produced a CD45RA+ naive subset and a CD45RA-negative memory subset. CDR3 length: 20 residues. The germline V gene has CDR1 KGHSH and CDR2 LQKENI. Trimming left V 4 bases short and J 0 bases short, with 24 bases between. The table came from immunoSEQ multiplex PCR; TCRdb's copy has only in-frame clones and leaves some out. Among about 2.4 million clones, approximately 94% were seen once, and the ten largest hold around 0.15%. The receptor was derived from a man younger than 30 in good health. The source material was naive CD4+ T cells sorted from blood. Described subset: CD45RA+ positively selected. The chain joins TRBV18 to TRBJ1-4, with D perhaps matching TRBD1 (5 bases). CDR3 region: CASSRDEAAGIISTNEKLFF. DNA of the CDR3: TGTGCCAGCTCACGAGACGAGGCGGCAGGGATAATTTCAACTAATGAAAAACTGTTTTTT.